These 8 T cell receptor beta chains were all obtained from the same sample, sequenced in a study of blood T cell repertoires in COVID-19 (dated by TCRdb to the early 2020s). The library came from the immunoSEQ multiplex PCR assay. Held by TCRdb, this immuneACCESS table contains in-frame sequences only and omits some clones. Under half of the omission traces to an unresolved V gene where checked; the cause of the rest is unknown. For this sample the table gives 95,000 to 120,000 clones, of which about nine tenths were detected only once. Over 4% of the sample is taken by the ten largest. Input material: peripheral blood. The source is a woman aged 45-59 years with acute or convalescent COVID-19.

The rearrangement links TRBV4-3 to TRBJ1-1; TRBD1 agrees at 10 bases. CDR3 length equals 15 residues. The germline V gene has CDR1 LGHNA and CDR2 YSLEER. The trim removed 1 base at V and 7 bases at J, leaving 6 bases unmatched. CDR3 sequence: CASSQGGTGANEAFF. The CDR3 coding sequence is TGCGCCAGCAGCCAAGGCGGGACAGGGGCGAATGAAGCTTTCTTT.

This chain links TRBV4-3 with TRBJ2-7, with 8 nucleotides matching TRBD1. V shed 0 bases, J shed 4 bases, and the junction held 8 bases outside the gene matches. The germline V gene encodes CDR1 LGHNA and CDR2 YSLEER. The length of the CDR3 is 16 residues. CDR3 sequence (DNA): TGCGCCAGCAGCCAAGATCAGGGGCAGGGGGCGTACGAGCAGTACTTC. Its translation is CASSQDQGQGAYEQYF.

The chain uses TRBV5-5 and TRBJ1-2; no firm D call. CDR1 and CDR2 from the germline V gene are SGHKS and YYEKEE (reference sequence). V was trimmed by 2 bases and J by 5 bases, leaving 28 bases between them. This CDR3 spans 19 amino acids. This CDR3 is CASSFLEYNTKRIAYGYTF. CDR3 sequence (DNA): TGTGCCAGCAGCTTTCTGGAATATAACACTAAAAGAATCGCATATGGCTACACCTTC.

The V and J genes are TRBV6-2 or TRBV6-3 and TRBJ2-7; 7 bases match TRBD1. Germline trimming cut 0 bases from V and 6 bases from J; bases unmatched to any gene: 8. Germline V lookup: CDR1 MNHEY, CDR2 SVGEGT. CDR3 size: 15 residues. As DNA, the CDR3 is TGTGCCAGCAGTTACTCGACAGGGCGGTTAATCGAGCAGTACTTC. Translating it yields CASSYSTGRLIEQYF.

The CDR3 loop is CASSYSSGRRLNEQYF. In DNA, the CDR3 is TGTGCCAGCAGTTACTCTTCAGGTAGGCGATTGAACGAGCAGTACTTC. This rearrangement joins TRBV6-2 or TRBV6-3 to TRBJ2-7, with D uncertain. V was trimmed by 0 bases and J by 5 bases, leaving 17 bases between them. The CDR3 is made up of 16 amino acids. Germline CDR1 is MNHEY and CDR2 is SVGEGT.

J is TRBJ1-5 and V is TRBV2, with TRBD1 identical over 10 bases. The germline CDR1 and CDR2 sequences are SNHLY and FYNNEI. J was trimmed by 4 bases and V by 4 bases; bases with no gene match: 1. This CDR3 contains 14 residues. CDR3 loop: CASSGTGGNQPQHF. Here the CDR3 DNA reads TGTGCCAGCAGTGGGACAGGGGGTAATCAGCCCCAGCATTTT.

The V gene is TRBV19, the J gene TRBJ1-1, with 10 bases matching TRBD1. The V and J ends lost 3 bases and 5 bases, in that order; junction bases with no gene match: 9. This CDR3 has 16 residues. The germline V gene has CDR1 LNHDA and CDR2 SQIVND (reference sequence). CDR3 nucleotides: TGTGCCAGTAGTATCCCCCGGACAGGGGGAAAGACTGAAGCTTTCTTT. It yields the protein CASSIPRTGGKTEAFF.

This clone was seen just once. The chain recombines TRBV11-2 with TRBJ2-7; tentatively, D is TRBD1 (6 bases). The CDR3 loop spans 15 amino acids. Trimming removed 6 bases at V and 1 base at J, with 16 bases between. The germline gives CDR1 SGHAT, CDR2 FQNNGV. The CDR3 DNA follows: TGTGCCAGCAGTTTTTGGACAGAAACTTCCTACGAGCAGTACTTC. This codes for CASSFWTETSYEQYF. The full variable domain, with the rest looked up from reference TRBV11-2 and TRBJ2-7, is EAGVAQSPRYKIIEKRQSVAFWCNPISGHATLYWYQQILGQGPKLLIQFQNNGVVDDSQLPKDRFSAERLKGVDSTLKIQPAKLEDSAVYLCASSFWTETSYEQYFGPGTRLTVT.